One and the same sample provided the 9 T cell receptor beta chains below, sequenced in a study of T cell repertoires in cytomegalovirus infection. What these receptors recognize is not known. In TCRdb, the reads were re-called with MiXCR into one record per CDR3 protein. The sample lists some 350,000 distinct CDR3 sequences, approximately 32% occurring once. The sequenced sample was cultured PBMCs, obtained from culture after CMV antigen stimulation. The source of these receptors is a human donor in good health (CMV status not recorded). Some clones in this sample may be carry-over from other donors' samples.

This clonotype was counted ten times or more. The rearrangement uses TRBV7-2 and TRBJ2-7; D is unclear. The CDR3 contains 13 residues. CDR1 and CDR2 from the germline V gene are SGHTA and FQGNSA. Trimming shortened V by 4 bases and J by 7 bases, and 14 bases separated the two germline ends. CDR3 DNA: TGTGCCAGCAGCTCTAAAACTCCCTGGGAGCAGTACTTC. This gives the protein CASSSKTPWEQYF.

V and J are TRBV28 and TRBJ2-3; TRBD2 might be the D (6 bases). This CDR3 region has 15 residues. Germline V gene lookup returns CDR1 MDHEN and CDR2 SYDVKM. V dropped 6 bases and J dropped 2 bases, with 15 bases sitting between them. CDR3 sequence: CASRGREKATDTQYF. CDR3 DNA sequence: TGTGCCAGCAGGGGTCGGGAGAAAGCCACAGATACGCAGTATTTT.

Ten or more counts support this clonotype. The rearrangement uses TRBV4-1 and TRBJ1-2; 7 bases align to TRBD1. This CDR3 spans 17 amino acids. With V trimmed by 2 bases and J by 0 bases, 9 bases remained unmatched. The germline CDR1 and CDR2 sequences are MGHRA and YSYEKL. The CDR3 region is CASSQLYSGQSNYGYTF. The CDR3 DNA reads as TGCGCCAGCAGCCAACTTTATTCGGGACAGTCTAACTATGGCTACACCTTC.

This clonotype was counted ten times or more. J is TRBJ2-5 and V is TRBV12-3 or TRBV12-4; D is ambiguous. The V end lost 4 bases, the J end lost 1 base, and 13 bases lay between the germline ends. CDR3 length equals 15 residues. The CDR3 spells CASSSPRTFQETQYF. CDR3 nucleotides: TGTGCCAGCAGTTCACCTAGGACGTTCCAAGAGACCCAGTACTTC.

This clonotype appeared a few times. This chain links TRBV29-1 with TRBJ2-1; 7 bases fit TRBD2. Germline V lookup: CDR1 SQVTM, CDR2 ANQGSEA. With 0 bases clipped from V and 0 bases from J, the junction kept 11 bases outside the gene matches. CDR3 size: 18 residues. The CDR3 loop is CSVEEGASGRDSYNEQFF. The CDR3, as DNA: TGCAGCGTTGAAGAAGGAGCTAGCGGTCGAGACTCCTACAATGAGCAGTTCTTC.

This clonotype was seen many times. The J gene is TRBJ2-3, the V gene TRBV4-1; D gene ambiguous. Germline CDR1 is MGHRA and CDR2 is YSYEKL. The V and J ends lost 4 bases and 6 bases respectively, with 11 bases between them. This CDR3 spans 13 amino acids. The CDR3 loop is CASSLIGADTQYF. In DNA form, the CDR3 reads TGCGCCAGCAGCCTTATCGGAGCGGATACGCAGTATTTT.

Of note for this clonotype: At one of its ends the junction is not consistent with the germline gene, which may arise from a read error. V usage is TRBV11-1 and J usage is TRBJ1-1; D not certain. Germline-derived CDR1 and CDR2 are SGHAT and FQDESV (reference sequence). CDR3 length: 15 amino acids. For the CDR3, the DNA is TGTGCCAGCAGCTTGACCGGAGGGAGGTGGACTGAAGATTTCTTT. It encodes CASSLTGGRWTEDFF.

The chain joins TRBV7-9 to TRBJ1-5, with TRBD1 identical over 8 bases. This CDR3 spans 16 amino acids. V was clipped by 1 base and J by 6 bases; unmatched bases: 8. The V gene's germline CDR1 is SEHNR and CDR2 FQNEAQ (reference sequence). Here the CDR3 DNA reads TGTGCCAGCAGCTTAGATCGGACAGGGCTGGGTCAGCCCCAGCATTTT. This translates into CASSLDRTGLGQPQHF.

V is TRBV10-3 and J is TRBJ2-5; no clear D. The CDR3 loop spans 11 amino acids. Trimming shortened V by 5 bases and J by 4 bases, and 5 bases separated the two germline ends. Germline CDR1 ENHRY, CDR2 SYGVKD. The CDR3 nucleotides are TGTGCCATCAGTCCGGGAGAGACCCAGTACTTC. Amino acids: CAISPGETQYF.